The clone carrying this T cell receptor (beta chain) was recorded a few times. The germline V and J ends were trimmed by 2 bases and 6 bases, with 13 bases remaining between them. There are 15 residues in the CDR3. Germline V gene sequence: CDR1 SGHAT, CDR2 FQNNGV. This sample is drawn from a study of blood T cell repertoires in COVID-19. Across the study: Samples came from the United States, Italy and Spain, spanning acute and convalescent COVID-19.

The authors' processing: The assay estimated nucleated cells by amplifying reference gene primers. Only in-frame clones appear in the TCRdb table, and some are missing; sequencing was by immunoSEQ multiplex PCR. From that table come the V and J calls and clone size; the DNA was used to work out D and trimming. The table records about 210,000 clones, approximately 82% of them present only once. The clonotype was recovered from a woman aged 45-59 years with acute or convalescent COVID-19. The V call is TRBV11-2, the J call TRBJ2-2; D remains unclear. Sequenced input: peripheral blood. The CDR3 sequence is CASSLRGLLSGELFF. The CDR3 DNA follows: TGTGCCAGCAGCTTAAGAGGCCTATTATCCGGGGAGCTGTTTTTT.